This is a list of T cell receptor beta chains from one sample in a study of OX40 agonist ivuxolimab in advanced cancers. Profiled with immunoSEQ multiplex PCR; TCRdb holds only in-frame clones, not every one. The table has some 140,000 clones, roughly 91% seen once; the top ten hold 1%. The source was CD4+ or CD8+ T cells sorted from blood, collected in a trial of the OX40 agonist ivuxolimab. These receptors all come from an adult with an advanced solid tumor such as melanoma, head and neck, liver or kidney cancer. The CDR3 runs from the conserved cysteine through the conserved F or W. D genes are given only for firm matches. Expanded clones get a size class; other rows say once, few or many, or leave the size out.

clone_size	j_call	d_call	v_call	cdr3_nt	cdr3_aa
-	TRBJ2-1	-	TRBV27	TGTGCCAGCAGTGCCCTAGTCCTCTCCTACAATGAGCAGTTCTTC	CASSALVLSYNEQFF
-	TRBJ2-3	TRBD2	TRBV11-2	TGTGCCAGCAGCTTAGCGACTAGCGGGGCCACAGATACGCAGTATTTT	CASSLATSGATDTQYF
once	TRBJ2-3	-	TRBV18	TGTGCCAGCTCACCCCTCCCTCGCGGCGGAAGCACAGATACGCAGTATTTT	CASSPLPRGGSTDTQYF
-	TRBJ1-3	TRBD1	TRBV6-5	TGTGCCAGCAGGCCGACAGGGGTCTATGGAAACACCATATATTTT	CASRPTGVYGNTIYF
-	TRBJ2-3	-	TRBV5-1	TGCGCCAGCACCCCTGGAGGGCTCACAGATACGCAGTATTTT	CASTPGGLTDTQYF
-	TRBJ1-5	-	TRBV7-2	TGTGCCAGCAGTGAGAAAGGGGCGCGGAAGGGGGATAGCAATCAGCCCCAGCATTTT	CASSEKGARKGDSNQPQHF
-	TRBJ2-6	-	TRBV7-8	TGTGCCAGCAGACCCCCTACAGGACCCGGTGGAGGGGCCAACGTCCTGACTTTC	CASRPPTGPGGGANVLTF
-	TRBJ2-7	-	TRBV6-5	TGTGCCAGCACCCCAACGTGGGGGGCTGGCTACGAGCAGTACTTC	CASTPTWGAGYEQYF
-	TRBJ2-5	TRBD2	TRBV28	TGTGCCAGCAGGATAGCCGGGGGGAAGAAAGAGACCCAGTACTTC	CASRIAGGKKETQYF
-	TRBJ1-5	TRBD1	TRBV5-4	TGTGCCAGCAGCTTTGGGACAGGGGGCTATAGTAATCAGCCCCAGCATTTT	CASSFGTGGYSNQPQHF
-	TRBJ1-4	-	TRBV4-3	TGCGCCAGCAGCCCAATAGGGGGTGAAAAACTGTTTTTT	CASSPIGGEKLFF
-	TRBJ2-5	-	TRBV5-1	TGCGCCAGCAGCACATATTCTTCGCGGGGCACAGAGACCCAGTACTTC	CASSTYSSRGTETQYF
-	TRBJ2-3	TRBD1	TRBV5-4	TGTGCCAGCAGCTTTACAGGGGGAGATACGCAGTATTTT	CASSFTGGDTQYF
once	TRBJ1-2	TRBD1	TRBV7-3	TGTGCCAGCAGCTTACCGGGACAGGGGATCTATGGCTACACCTTC	CASSLPGQGIYGYTF